The 18 T cell receptor beta chains in this list originate from one sample, sequenced in a study of shared clonotypes between healthy human individuals. The protocol was immunoSEQ multiplex PCR, while the TCRdb copy is restricted to in-frame clones and leaves out a portion. Of 2 million to 3 million clones listed, roughly 93% are singletons. Input material: naive CD4+ T cells from PBMCs. Subset denoted: CD45RA+ positively selected. The receptor set was obtained from a man aged 18-30 years in good health. Some clones in this sample may be carry-over from other donors' samples.

This clone has a single count. The chain combines TRBV28 with TRBJ2-7; TRBD2 agrees at 8 bases. J was trimmed by 3 bases and V by 3 bases; bases with no gene match: 7. CDR3 length equals 15 residues. Germline V gene sequence: CDR1 MDHEN, CDR2 SYDVKM. CDR3 amino acids: CASSFGGRPVYEQYF. In nucleotides, the CDR3 is TGTGCCAGCAGTTTCGGCGGGAGGCCCGTCTACGAGCAGTACTTC.

The chain links TRBV19 to TRBJ2-5, with a weak D call TRBD2 (6 bases). Deletions cut 5 bases from V and 5 bases from J, with 15 bases between. Germline V lookup: CDR1 LNHDA, CDR2 SQIVND (reference sequence). The CDR3 consists of 14 residues. Written as DNA, the CDR3 is TGTGCCAGTAGTGCCCAGGGAGGACGGGAGACCCAGTACTTC. Its translation: CASSAQGGRETQYF.

Only one count was recorded for this clone. The chain uses TRBV7-9 and TRBJ2-3, with 8 bases matching TRBD1. Germline V CDR1 and CDR2: SEHNR, FQNEAQ (reference sequence). The CDR3 has 17 amino acids. The J segment lost 3 bases and the V segment lost 0 bases, leaving 8 bases of the junction unmatched. Here the CDR3 DNA reads TGTGCCAGCAGCTTAGCGCCTGGACAGGGATTTACAGATACGCAGTATTTT. This sequence encodes CASSLAPGQGFTDTQYF.

The V call is TRBV2, the J call TRBJ2-7; 7 nucleotides match TRBD1. Trimming at V came to 3 bases and at J to 5 bases, leaving 1 base not matched to a gene. The CDR3 spans 12 residues. Germline V lookup: CDR1 SNHLY, CDR2 FYNNEI. The CDR3 loop reads CASSDRGNEQYF. CDR3 nucleotide sequence: TGTGCCAGCAGTGACAGGGGGAACGAGCAGTACTTC.

The J gene is TRBJ1-4, the V gene TRBV4-1; TRBD1 might be the D (6 bases). This CDR3 region has 17 residues. Germline CDR1 reads MGHRA; CDR2 reads YSYEKL. The germline V and J ends were trimmed by 4 bases and 3 bases, with 18 bases remaining between them. CDR3: CASSPQPLRGANEKLFF. The CDR3 DNA follows: TGCGCCAGCAGCCCACAACCACTTAGGGGGGCTAATGAAAAACTGTTTTTT.

This sequence joins TRBV19 and TRBJ2-3, with D unresolved. CDR3 length: 17 amino acids. The germline V gene has CDR1 LNHDA and CDR2 SQIVND (reference sequence). The V end was cut by 6 bases, the J end by 0 bases, with 19 bases between. The chain's CDR3 is CASRSPRYLGSTDTQYF. The CDR3 nucleotides read TGTGCCAGTAGATCCCCTCGGTATCTGGGGAGCACAGATACGCAGTATTTT.

This CDR3 reads CASSPTVNQPQHF. Here the CDR3 DNA reads TGTGCCAGCTCACCGACAGTCAATCAGCCCCAGCATTTT. J is TRBJ1-5 and V is TRBV18; the D gene is possibly TRBD1 (5 bases). The CDR3 totals 13 residues. Between the trimmed V and J ends, which lost 3 bases and 3 bases, there was a span of 6 bases. Germline V gives CDR1 KGHSH, CDR2 LQKENI.

This clone has a single count. The chain uses TRBV28 and TRBJ1-4; 8 nucleotides align to TRBD1. The CDR3 sequence is 14 residues long. J was trimmed by 4 bases and V by 4 bases; bases with no gene match: 2. Germline V gene data show CDR1 as MDHEN and CDR2 as SYDVKM. This CDR3 is CASSSTGGNEKLFF. DNA of the CDR3: TGTGCCAGCAGTTCTACAGGGGGTAATGAAAAACTGTTTTTT.

The rearrangement links TRBV5-1 to TRBJ2-1; 8 bases are shared with TRBD1. This CDR3 region has 16 residues. Germline CDR1 SGHRS, CDR2 YFSETQ. The trim removed 3 bases at V and 7 bases at J, leaving 12 bases unmatched. The DNA of the CDR3 is TGCGCCAGCAGCTCGGGGCCCGGGACAGGAGATAATGAGCAGTTCTTC. Its translation: CASSSGPGTGDNEQFF.

The V call is TRBV5-1, the J call TRBJ2-2; TRBD2 agrees at 9 bases. CDR1 is SGHRS and CDR2 is YFSETQ in the germline V gene. This CDR3 comprises 16 residues. The V and J ends lost 4 bases and 5 bases, in that order; junction bases with no gene match: 9. The CDR3 protein is CASSPGGTSRTGELFF. The CDR3 nucleotides are TGCGCCAGCAGCCCTGGAGGGACTAGCAGGACCGGGGAGCTGTTTTTT.

A word on this clone: Other DNA sequences in the same sample also yield this CDR3. The CDR3 is CASSFGETQYF. Written as DNA, the CDR3 is TGTGCCAGCAGCTTTGGAGAGACCCAGTACTTC. The J gene is TRBJ2-5, the V gene TRBV11-1; D remains unclear. V dropped 3 bases and J dropped 4 bases, with 3 bases sitting between them. Germline CDR1 SGHAT, CDR2 FQDESV (reference sequence). This CDR3 has 11 residues.

The chain is built from TRBV7-9 and TRBJ2-7, with D tentatively TRBD2 (7 bases). The germline V gene encodes CDR1 SEHNR and CDR2 FQNEAQ (reference sequence). Trimming cost V 5 bases and J 6 bases, with 20 bases left between them. The CDR3 extends over 15 amino acids. This CDR3 is CASSQTRGGAGEQYF. CDR3 bases: TGTGCCAGCAGCCAGACGAGGGGGGGAGCGGGCGAGCAGTACTTC.

This chain connects TRBV25-1 to TRBJ1-1; no reliable D call. This CDR3 contains 16 residues. The V end was cut by 5 bases, the J end by 5 bases, with 21 bases between. Germline CDR1 MGHDK, CDR2 SYGVNS. The CDR3 loop is CASSSLVGPSGTEAFF. The DNA of the CDR3 is TGTGCCAGCAGTAGCTTAGTCGGGCCTTCGGGGACTGAAGCTTTCTTT.

The chain has TRBV2 and TRBJ1-4; 7 nucleotides agree with TRBD1. Unmatched junction bases numbered 4, after V lost 4 bases and J lost 11 bases. Per germline, CDR1 SNHLY and CDR2 FYNNEI. The CDR3 sequence is 12 residues long. CDR3 region: CASSAGQLKLFF. CDR3 nucleotide sequence: TGTGCCAGCAGTGCGGGACAGCTTAAACTGTTTTTT.

The chain is built from TRBV11-2 and TRBJ1-1; no definite D call. The V gene's germline CDR1 is SGHAT and CDR2 FQNNGV. Trimming shortened V by 5 bases and J by 1 base, and 8 bases separated the two germline ends. This CDR3 is built from 13 residues. The CDR3, as DNA: TGTGCCAGCAGCCCACCCCGGAACACTGAAGCTTTCTTT. This encodes CASSPPRNTEAFF.

The chain links TRBV15 to TRBJ2-1; the D is unclear. In germline, CDR1 is LNHNV, CDR2 YYDKDF (reference sequence). This CDR3 comprises 15 residues. V lost 6 bases, J lost 4 bases, and 16 bases lay in between. The CDR3 sequence: CATSPPVGLYNEQFF. The DNA of the CDR3 is TGTGCCACCAGTCCCCCAGTGGGTCTTTACAATGAGCAGTTCTTC.

The V gene is TRBV5-1, the J gene TRBJ2-3, with D uncertain. Trimming removed 0 bases from V and 4 bases from J, with 15 bases in between. Per germline, CDR1 SGHRS and CDR2 YFSETQ. The CDR3 contains 16 residues. The CDR3 nucleotides are TGCGCCAGCAGCTTGGGCGTATGGAGCCGCGCAGATACGCAGTATTTT. Encoded protein: CASSLGVWSRADTQYF.

This clone has a handful of counts. This sample also contains other DNA sequences that code for the same CDR3. This chain links TRBV9 with TRBJ2-2, with TRBD1 as a possible D gene (6 bases). The ends were cut back, 4 bases at V and 0 bases at J, with 10 bases in the middle. Looked up from germline, CDR1 is SGDLS and CDR2 is YYNGEE. This CDR3 has 15 amino acids. CDR3 sequence reads: CASSPRTANTGELFF. The CDR3 DNA is TGTGCCAGCAGCCCGAGGACAGCGAACACCGGGGAGCTGTTTTTT.